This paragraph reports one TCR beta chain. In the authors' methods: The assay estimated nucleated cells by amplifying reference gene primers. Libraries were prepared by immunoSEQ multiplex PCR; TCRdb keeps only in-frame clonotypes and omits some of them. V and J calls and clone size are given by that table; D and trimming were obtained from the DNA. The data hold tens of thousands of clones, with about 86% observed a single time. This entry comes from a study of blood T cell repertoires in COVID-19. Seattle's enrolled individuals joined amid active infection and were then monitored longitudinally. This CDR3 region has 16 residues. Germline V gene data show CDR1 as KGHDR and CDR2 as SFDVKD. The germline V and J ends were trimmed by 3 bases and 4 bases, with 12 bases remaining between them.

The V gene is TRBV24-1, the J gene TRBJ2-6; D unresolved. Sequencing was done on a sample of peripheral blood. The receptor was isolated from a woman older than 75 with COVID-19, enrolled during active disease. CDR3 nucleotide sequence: TGTGCCACCAGTGATCCACGACTGCAGGGGGCCAACGTCCTGACTTTC. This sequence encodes CATSDPRLQGANVLTF.